Shown below are 20 T cell receptor beta chains from a single sample sequenced in a study of type 1 regulatory T cells. Antigens for these TCRs are unknown. TCRdb re-called the reads through MiXCR, storing one row per CDR3 protein. Here the sample spans about 39,000 distinct CDR3 sequences, approximately 12% being singletons. Material for sequencing was cultured non-Tr1 T cells, either the whole culture or a sorted T cell fraction (not recorded which). The receptors derive from a human donor in good health.

This clonotype occurred many times. This sequence joins TRBV18 and TRBJ1-4; 10 nucleotides align to TRBD1. Trimming took 8 bases from V and 7 from J; bases not matched to a gene: 4. This CDR3 contains 13 residues. Germline lookup yields CDR1 KGHSH and CDR2 LQKENI. CDR3 coding DNA: TGTGCCAGCGGAAGGGACAGGGGTGAAAAACTGTTTTTT. Translation gives CASGRDRGEKLFF.

The chain joins TRBV29-1 to TRBJ1-1; no firm D call. The CDR3 spans 16 residues. The germline gives CDR1 SQVTM, CDR2 ANQGSEA. V was clipped by 7 bases and J by 0 bases, with 21 bases between them. DNA of the CDR3: TGCAGCGCCGACCTCGGACCTGGCCGGATGAACACTGAAGCTTTCTTT. Translating it yields CSADLGPGRMNTEAFF. The entire variable domain, with the rest obtained from reference TRBV29-1 and TRBJ1-1, is as follows: SAVISQKPSRDICQRGTSLTIQCQVDSQVTMMFWYRQQPGQSLTLIATANQGSEATYESGFVIDKFPISRPNLTFSTLTVSNMSPEDSSIYLCSADLGPGRMNTEAFFGQGTRLTVV.

This clonotype has at least ten counts. This chain links TRBV20-1 with TRBJ2-3, with no clear D. CDR3 length equals 11 residues. With 5 bases removed from V and 2 bases from J, the gap between germline ends came to 5 bases. CDR1 and CDR2 from the germline V gene are DFQATT and SNEGSKA (reference sequence). CDR3 amino acids: CSAPYTDTQYF. The CDR3 DNA reads TGCAGTGCTCCCTACACAGATACGCAGTATTTT.

This clonotype was seen more than once but under ten times. The rearrangement joins TRBV24-1 to TRBJ2-1; D is unresolved. The CDR3 loop spans 15 amino acids. Trimming cost V 4 bases and J 7 bases, with 16 bases left between them. The germline V gene has CDR1 KGHDR and CDR2 SFDVKD. The CDR3, as DNA: TGTGCCACCAGTGACCGGGTTGTCGGGCTGAATGAGCAGTTCTTC. It specifies CATSDRVVGLNEQFF.

This clonotype turned up a few times. Germline and junction disagree at one end, which may indicate a read error. V gene TRBV14 combines with J gene TRBJ2-5; D is unresolved. The CDR3 consists of 14 residues. The germline V gene encodes CDR1 SGHDN and CDR2 FVKESK. The CDR3, as DNA: TGTGCCAGCAGCCAAGTTCGGTACCAAGGGACCCAGTACTTC. Translated: CASSQVRYQGTQYF.

The table lists this clonotype with many counts. This chain joins TRBV5-1 and TRBJ2-6; D gene uncertain. The V and J ends lost 4 bases and 2 bases respectively, with 13 bases between them. Per germline, CDR1 SGHRS and CDR2 YFSETQ. The CDR3 loop spans 16 amino acids. The CDR3 bases are TGCGCCAGCAGCGCACCCCGGGTCGCTGGGGCCAACGTCCTGACTTTC. Translated, it gives CASSAPRVAGANVLTF.

V gene TRBV14 combines with J gene TRBJ2-3, with 8 bases fitting TRBD2. The CDR3 has 15 residues. Germline V gene lookup returns CDR1 SGHDN and CDR2 FVKESK. With V trimmed by 1 base and J by 6 bases, 6 bases remained unmatched. Written as DNA, the CDR3 is TGTGCCAGCAGCCAAGTGTCGGGAGGGCCGGATACGCAGTATTTT. Encoded protein: CASSQVSGGPDTQYF.

This clonotype was seen many times. The genes are TRBV6-2 or TRBV6-3 and TRBJ2-3; D is tentatively TRBD1 or TRBD2 (5 bases each). The CDR3 runs 14 residues. Deletions cut 6 bases from V and 2 bases from J, with 12 bases between. From germline, CDR1 is MNHEY and CDR2 SVGEGT. The CDR3 nucleotides are TGTGCCAGCAGCCGGGGACGGAACACAGATACGCAGTATTTT. Its translation is CASSRGRNTDTQYF.

The chain is built from TRBV7-2 and TRBJ2-3, with TRBD2 matching over 8 bases. J was trimmed by 7 bases and V by 10 bases; bases with no gene match: 19. The CDR3 loop spans 16 amino acids. Looked up from germline, CDR1 is SGHTA and CDR2 is FQGNSA. CDR3 region: CAIRSTGTRGQNTQYF. The CDR3 nucleotides read TGTGCCATCAGGTCCACCGGGACTAGGGGCCAGAATACGCAGTATTTT.

The V call is TRBV20-1, the J call TRBJ2-3, with 11 bases fitting TRBD2. The CDR3 totals 14 residues. Trimming at V came to 6 bases and at J to 6 bases, leaving 8 bases not matched to a gene. Germline V CDR1 and CDR2: DFQATT, SNEGSKA (reference sequence). The CDR3 bases are TGCAGTGCCCGCACTAGCGGGAGAATGGATACGCAGTATTTT. Amino acid sequence: CSARTSGRMDTQYF.

The rearrangement joins TRBV18 to TRBJ2-2, with D perhaps TRBD2 (6 bases). Trimming shortened V by 2 bases and J by 1 base, and 14 bases separated the two germline ends. The CDR3 has 17 amino acids. CDR1 and CDR2 (germline): KGHSH, LQKENI. The CDR3 loop reads CASSPDGRGWNTGELFF. Here the CDR3 DNA reads TGTGCCAGCTCACCAGACGGGAGAGGGTGGAACACCGGGGAGCTGTTTTTT.

This chain uses TRBV3-1 with TRBJ2-1; D not certain. This CDR3 is built from 15 residues. From germline, CDR1 is LGHDT and CDR2 YNNKEL (reference sequence). The V end was cut by 1 base, the J end by 0 bases, with 7 bases between. The CDR3 sequence: CASSQGVGSYNEQFF. CDR3 nucleotide sequence: TGTGCCAGCAGCCAAGGGGTAGGCTCCTACAATGAGCAGTTCTTC.

This clonotype was counted ten times or more. The V gene is TRBV10-3, the J gene TRBJ2-6, with a tentative D call TRBD1 (6 bases). The CDR3 covers 13 residues. V lost 10 bases and J 1 base, leaving 8 bases between the germline ends. Germline V gives CDR1 ENHRY, CDR2 SYGVKD. DNA of the CDR3: TGTGCCACCACAGGGTCTGGGGCCAACGTCCTGACTTTC. Amino acid sequence: CATTGSGANVLTF.

In this sample, this clonotype turned up many times. V gene TRBV6-1 combines with J gene TRBJ2-7; 7 bases are a match to TRBD2. Germline V gives CDR1 MNHNS, CDR2 SASEGT. This CDR3 is built from 14 residues. V lost 11 bases, J lost 0 bases, and 10 bases stayed unmatched. CDR3 protein: CACLYGGSSYEQYF. CDR3 DNA sequence: TGTGCCTGCCTTTACGGCGGGAGCTCCTACGAGCAGTACTTC.

This clonotype was picked up a small number of times. This rearrangement joins TRBV6-2 or TRBV6-3 to TRBJ2-1; D gene ambiguous. Germline loops: CDR1 MNHEY, CDR2 SVGEGT. The V gene lost 2 bases and the J gene lost 0 bases, with 2 bases spanning the gap. This CDR3 region has 13 residues. This chain's CDR3 is CASSYSSYNEQFF. In DNA form, the CDR3 reads TGTGCCAGCAGTTACAGCTCCTACAATGAGCAGTTCTTC.

The chain is built from TRBV20-1 and TRBJ2-3, with 9 bases identical to TRBD2. V shed 3 bases and J 6 bases; nucleotides not matched to a gene: 4. The CDR3 loop spans 13 amino acids. In germline, CDR1 is DFQATT, CDR2 SNEGSKA (reference sequence). CDR3 protein: CSARASGIDTQYF. The CDR3 DNA reads TGCAGTGCTAGGGCTAGCGGGATTGATACGCAGTATTTT.

Ten or more counts support this clonotype. The chain links TRBV20-1 to TRBJ2-2; D unresolved. V lost 5 bases to trimming and J lost 7 bases, with 14 bases between them. CDR3 length: 13 residues. Germline V lookup: CDR1 DFQATT, CDR2 SNEGSKA (reference sequence). The CDR3 region has the DNA TGCAGTGCTCCGGACCGACCGGACGGGGAGCTGTTTTTT. Residues: CSAPDRPDGELFF.

This sequence joins TRBV5-1 and TRBJ1-5; the D gene is possibly TRBD1 (5 bases). The V end lost 1 base, the J end lost 1 base, and 9 bases lay between the germline ends. The CDR3 loop spans 15 amino acids. CDR1 is SGHRS and CDR2 is YFSETQ in the germline V gene. The CDR3 here is CASSLTGQSNQPQHF. CDR3 in DNA: TGCGCCAGCAGCTTGACGGGGCAGAGCAATCAGCCCCAGCATTTT.

Only a few counts were recorded for this clonotype. The chain has TRBV25-1 and TRBJ1-1; 10 bases map to TRBD1. CDR1 MGHDK and CDR2 SYGVNS come from the germline V gene. After removal of 5 bases from V and 3 bases from J, the junction contained 9 bases not matched to a gene. CDR3 length: 16 amino acids. The CDR3 spells CASSYSYGQGDTEAFF. The CDR3 DNA sequence: TGTGCCAGCAGTTACTCATACGGACAGGGGGACACTGAAGCTTTCTTT.

The chain combines TRBV5-1 with TRBJ2-1; 8 bases agree with TRBD1. Germline CDR1 reads SGHRS; CDR2 reads YFSETQ. The CDR3 is 17 residues long. V gave up 4 bases and J gave up 3 bases; unmatched junction bases: 12. The CDR3 reads CASSERGGQGFYNEQFF. The CDR3, as DNA: TGCGCCAGCAGCGAACGGGGCGGACAGGGCTTCTACAATGAGCAGTTCTTC.